The sequence of this T cell receptor beta chain was determined in a study of T cell responses to AZD1222 COVID-19 vaccine. The protocol was immunoSEQ multiplex PCR, while the TCRdb copy is restricted to in-frame clones and leaves out a portion. The sample holds around 130,000 clones, 70% to 90% seen once. This CDR3 spans 16 amino acids. J was trimmed by 0 bases and V by 2 bases; bases with no gene match: 2. The V gene is TRBV23-1, the J gene TRBJ1-5; TRBD1 matches 9 bases. TRBV23-1 is an open reading frame whose function is uncertain. The specimen comprised peripheral blood, sampled on day 0 of AZD1222 vaccination. The TCR originated in an adult in good health. CDR3 region: CASSQGQGSSNQPQHF. The DNA of the CDR3 is TGCGCCAGCAGTCAAGGACAGGGGTCTAGCAATCAGCCCCAGCATTTT.